A single sample is the source of the 3 T cell receptor beta chains below, sequenced in a study of tumor-infiltrating lymphocytes in primary liver carcinoma. Each 20-30 mg portion of unsorted bulk tissue served as the source for co-extraction of RNA and DNA. The researchers produced TCR beta cDNA from 450 to 600 ng total RNA with a constant-region primer. Each TCR beta library was derived from three nested multiplex PCR rounds that employed slightly modified ARM-PCR. Rounds one and two of PCR, each of approximately 11 cycles, were primed with TRBV1-TRBV30 forward primers and a C-beta reverse primer. TCRdb reprocessed the multiplex PCR reads with MiXCR, giving one entry per CDR3 protein. The sample has fewer than 75,000 distinct CDR3 sequences; roughly 70% are singletons. The sample comprised liver tumor tissue from sampling region 4. Subset: tumor region T4, right-lateral pole. Source of these receptors: a man aged 40-50 years with primary liver carcinoma and hepatitis B virus infection.

To note about this clonotype: Germline is not matched at one junction end, which may reflect a read error. The V and J genes are TRBV4-2 and TRBJ1-1; TRBD1 agrees at 8 bases. The length of the CDR3 is 17 residues. CDR1 is LGHNA, CDR2 YNFKEQ, per germline. The CDR3 DNA reads as TGTGCCAGCAGCCAAGTGTACGGACAGGGCTTTTGGACTGAAGCTTTCTTC. Translating it yields CASSQVYGQGFWTEAFF.

As concerns this clonotype: A junction end diverges from the germline sequence, so it may reflect a read error. The chain carries TRBV5-1 and TRBJ2-1, with 11 bases fitting TRBD2. The germline V gene encodes CDR1 SGHRS and CDR2 YFSETQ. The CDR3 contains 15 residues. The CDR3 nucleotides are TGCGCTAGCAGCGAAACTAGCGGGAGTGTCGATGAGCAGTTCTTC. Amino acid sequence: CASSETSGSVDEQFF.

Worth noting for this clonotype: Relative to the germline gene, one junction end is altered; a read error may explain this. The V gene is TRBV7-8, the J gene TRBJ2-7, with 7 bases that match TRBD2. Germline V gives CDR1 SGHVS, CDR2 FQNEAQ. The CDR3 has 13 residues. CDR3 sequence (DNA): TGTACCAGCATCTTTACTAGCGCCTACGAGCAGTACTTC. As protein: CTSIFTSAYEQYF.